These 23 T cell receptor beta chains share one sample of origin, sequenced in a study of cytomegalovirus exposure and HLA in healthy donors. With 60 Vbeta and 13 Jbeta primers, the PCR was carried out. Profiling relied on immunoSEQ multiplex PCR, and the TCRdb table lists in-frame clones only, not all of them. The repertoire holds 150,000 or so clones, with 70% to 80% as singletons. Input material: PBMCs. These receptors originate from a woman in her thirties or forties in good health and CMV-seronegative.

This clone occurred a few times. The chain combines TRBV7-2 with TRBJ2-5; TRBD2 aligns across 13 bases. The germline V gene encodes CDR1 SGHTA and CDR2 FQGNSA. V lost 7 bases and J lost 4; bases outside the gene matches: 6. The CDR3 is 15 residues long. CDR3 nucleotides: TGTGCCAGCACCAAACTAGCGGGAGGGGGAGAGACCCAGTACTTC. Its protein is CASTKLAGGGETQYF.

V and J are TRBV15 and TRBJ2-7; TRBD2 aligns across 10 bases. V lost 0 bases, J lost 5 bases, and 10 bases stayed unmatched. Germline CDR1 LNHNV, CDR2 YYDKDF (reference sequence). The CDR3 has 17 amino acids. The DNA for the CDR3 is TGTGCCACCAGCAGAGATGTGTGCCTAGCGGGAGTTAACGAGCAGTACTTC. Residues: CATSRDVCLAGVNEQYF.

The chain joins TRBV27 to TRBJ2-7, with D maybe TRBD1 (6 bases). Germline V gene sequence: CDR1 MNHEY, CDR2 SMNVEV (reference sequence). The germline V and J ends were trimmed by 6 bases and 3 bases, with 18 bases remaining between them. This CDR3 spans 15 amino acids. CDR3 bases: TGTGCCAGCAGCTACCGACAGGTACGAGTCTACGAGCAGTACTTC. It translates to CASSYRQVRVYEQYF.

The chain links TRBV5-1 to TRBJ2-3; TRBD2 matches at 11 bases. The J segment lost 3 bases and the V segment lost 4 bases, leaving 13 bases of the junction unmatched. Germline CDR1 is SGHRS and CDR2 is YFSETQ. CDR3 length: 18 residues. CDR3 nucleotides: TGCGCCAGCAGCCTACAAACTAGCGGGGGCCCTTGGACAGATACGCAGTATTTT. This codes for CASSLQTSGGPWTDTQYF. Full variable domain (remainder filled in from reference TRBV5-1 and TRBJ2-3): KAGVTQTPRYLIKTRGQQVTLSCSPISGHRSVSWYQQTPGQGLQFLFEYFSETQRNKGNFPGRFSGRQFSNSRSEMNVSTLELGDSALYLCASSLQTSGGPWTDTQYFGPGTRLTVL.

V and J are TRBV6-5 and TRBJ2-2; unclear D gene. CDR1 and CDR2 from the germline V gene are MNHEY and SVGAGI. Deletions cut 10 bases from V and 8 bases from J, with 8 bases between. This CDR3 is 10 amino acids long. CDR3 sequence (DNA): TGTGCCACCGGGTCAGGGGAGCTGTTTTTT. Amino acid sequence: CATGSGELFF.

V and J are TRBV19 and TRBJ1-6, with a tentative D call TRBD1 (6 bases). The CDR3 has 17 amino acids. V lost 5 bases and J 8 bases, leaving 22 bases between the germline ends. CDR1 LNHDA and CDR2 SQIVND come from the germline V gene (reference sequence). The CDR3, as DNA: TGTGCCAGTAGTTCCGCGCTTATGACAGGACTCGATTCACCCCTCCACTTT. As protein: CASSSALMTGLDSPLHF. The full variable domain, completed using reference TRBV19 and TRBJ1-6, is DGGITQSPKYLFRKEGQNVTLSCEQNLNHDAMYWYRQDPGQGLRLIYYSQIVNDFQKGDIAEGYSVSREKKESFPLTVTSAQKNPTAFYLCASSSALMTGLDSPLHFGNGTRLTVT.

The V call is TRBV7-9, the J call TRBJ2-1; tentatively, D is TRBD2 (6 bases). V was shortened by 3 bases and J by 7 bases, with 7 bases between the two germline ends. The CDR3 is 12 residues long. The V gene's germline CDR1 is SEHNR and CDR2 FQNEAQ (reference sequence). CDR3 DNA: TGTGCCAGCAGCTTCGCGGGGAATGAGCAGTTCTTC. Translating it yields CASSFAGNEQFF.

V gene TRBV19 combines with J gene TRBJ1-4; TRBD1 agrees at 10 bases. Trimming cost V 8 bases and J 6 bases; bases outside gene matches: 9. Germline V CDR1 and CDR2: LNHDA, SQIVND (reference sequence). CDR3 length equals 15 residues. The CDR3 DNA sequence: TGTGCCAGTTGTAGACAGGGGGCGCCCGATGAAAAACTGTTTTTT. This encodes CASCRQGAPDEKLFF.

This clone was seen once. The chain combines TRBV5-1 with TRBJ2-3; tentatively, D is TRBD2 (5 bases). CDR1 is SGHRS, CDR2 YFSETQ, per germline. The V gene lost 6 bases and the J gene lost 1 base, with 18 bases spanning the gap. The CDR3 extends over 16 amino acids. The CDR3 DNA is TGCGCCAGCACCGAAAAGAGCGGTTCCGGCACAGATACGCAGTATTTT. Amino acid sequence: CASTEKSGSGTDTQYF.

This clone was seen just once. The chain combines TRBV29-1 with TRBJ2-1; possible D gene TRBD1, 5 bases. V dropped 4 bases and J dropped 8 bases, with 12 bases sitting between them. The CDR3 length is 12 residues. Germline V gives CDR1 SQVTM, CDR2 ANQGSEA. The CDR3 sequence: CSVAPRGDEQFF. DNA of the CDR3: TGCAGCGTTGCACCTAGGGGTGATGAGCAGTTCTTC.

This clone was observed a single time. The V call is TRBV19, the J call TRBJ2-7; TRBD2 aligns across 7 bases. With 5 bases clipped from V and 4 bases from J, the junction kept 8 bases outside the gene matches. Germline V lookup: CDR1 LNHDA, CDR2 SQIVND (reference sequence). The CDR3 sequence is 14 residues long. The CDR3 is CASSRGVTSYEQYF. DNA of the CDR3: TGTGCCAGTAGTCGGGGGGTGACGAGTTACGAGCAGTACTTC.

The rearrangement links TRBV5-6 to TRBJ1-3; TRBD1 is a possible D gene (6 bases). The germline gives CDR1 SGHDT, CDR2 YYEEEE. Between the trimmed V and J ends, which lost 4 bases and 7 bases, there was a span of 15 bases. This CDR3 is built from 14 residues. This chain's CDR3 is CASSPNKRGNTIYF. The CDR3 DNA reads TGTGCCAGCAGCCCGAACAAGAGGGGGAACACCATATATTTT.

The chain carries TRBV19 and TRBJ2-7; 9 positions agree with TRBD2. The CDR3 consists of 15 residues. After removal of 4 bases from V and 3 bases from J, the junction contained 7 bases not matched to a gene. Germline CDR1 reads LNHDA; CDR2 reads SQIVND (reference sequence). The DNA of the CDR3 is TGTGCCAGTAGTAATTCGTGGACTAGCGACTACGAGCAGTACTTC. Encoded protein: CASSNSWTSDYEQYF.

CDR3 residues: CASSYSPEALYGYTF. The CDR3 nucleotides read TGTGCCAGCAGTTACTCCCCTGAGGCGCTTTATGGCTACACCTTC. The chain links TRBV6-5 to TRBJ1-2; D not certain. Germline CDR1 is MNHEY and CDR2 is SVGAGI. Trimming took 0 bases from V and 5 from J, leaving 13 bases between them. This CDR3 spans 15 amino acids.

This CDR3 reads CASSEGPRAYEQYF. The CDR3 DNA follows: TGTGCCAGCAGTGAAGGTCCCAGGGCCTACGAGCAGTACTTC. V is TRBV6-1 and J is TRBJ2-7; maybe TRBD1 (5 bases). The CDR3 length is 14 residues. The germline V gene has CDR1 MNHNS and CDR2 SASEGT. V lost 1 base to trimming and J lost 2 bases, with 9 bases between them.

The chain recombines TRBV7-2 with TRBJ2-5; no clear D gene. V was shortened by 5 bases and J by 4 bases, with 5 bases between the two germline ends. Germline V lookup: CDR1 SGHTA, CDR2 FQGNSA. The CDR3 consists of 11 residues. CDR3 sequence reads: CASSRLETQYF. DNA for the CDR3: TGTGCCAGCAGCCGTCTAGAGACCCAGTACTTC. The whole variable domain, remainder taken from reference TRBV7-2 and TRBJ2-5, is GAGVSQSPSNKVTEKGKDVELRCDPISGHTALYWYRQSLGQGLEFLIYFQGNSAPDKSGLPSDRFSAERTGGSVSTLTIQRTQQEDSAVYLCASSRLETQYFGPGTRLLVL.

The gene calls are TRBV15 and TRBJ1-1; D gene unclear. The length of the CDR3 is 13 residues. The V end was cut by 6 bases, the J end by 6 bases, with 14 bases between. In germline, CDR1 is LNHNV, CDR2 YYDKDF (reference sequence). The CDR3 is CATRVPRRAEAFF. The CDR3, as DNA: TGTGCCACCAGGGTCCCCAGGAGGGCTGAAGCTTTCTTT.

This CDR3 reads CASSLRDGGSQPQHF. The DNA for the CDR3 is TGTGCCAGCAGCTTGCGCGACGGGGGAAGTCAGCCCCAGCATTTT. V gene TRBV5-8 combines with J gene TRBJ1-5, with D perhaps TRBD1 (5 bases). This CDR3 region has 15 residues. V dropped 1 base and J dropped 6 bases, with 14 bases sitting between them. Germline lookup yields CDR1 SGHTS and CDR2 YDEGEE.

This clone came up a few times. This chain uses TRBV4-2 with TRBJ2-5, with 7 positions matching TRBD2. CDR3 size: 15 residues. Germline loops: CDR1 LGHNA, CDR2 YNFKEQ. The J segment lost 3 bases and the V segment lost 4 bases, leaving 8 bases of the junction unmatched. DNA for the CDR3: TGTGCCAGCAGCCGTACTGAGCGGGGTGAAGAGACCCAGTACTTC. Its translation is CASSRTERGEETQYF.

CDR3 nucleotides: TGTGCCAGCAGCATGGGAGGGGAGACCCAGTACTTC. Its protein is CASSMGGETQYF. The chain joins TRBV5-6 to TRBJ2-5, with TRBD2 matching over 7 bases. The CDR3 runs 12 residues. Trimming cost V 4 bases and J 5 bases; bases outside gene matches: 2. CDR1 is SGHDT and CDR2 is YYEEEE in the germline V gene.

V is TRBV30 and J is TRBJ2-7; tentatively, D is TRBD1 (5 bases). CDR1 is GTSNPN, CDR2 SVGIG, per germline (reference sequence). The CDR3 sequence is 14 residues long. V dropped 2 bases and J dropped 3 bases, with 14 bases sitting between them. This chain's CDR3 is CAWSTLTGYYEQYF. The CDR3 DNA is TGTGCCTGGAGTACACTTACAGGTTACTACGAGCAGTACTTC.

The CDR3 region has the DNA TGCAGCGTTGGAGAGGGGCAAAGTGGCTACACCTTC. It codes for CSVGEGQSGYTF. V and J are TRBV29-1 and TRBJ1-2; tentatively, D is TRBD1 (5 bases). Trimming took 4 bases from V and 7 from J, leaving 13 bases between them. In germline, CDR1 is SQVTM, CDR2 ANQGSEA. This CDR3 spans 12 amino acids.

The chain carries TRBV27 and TRBJ2-1, with TRBD1 matching 7 bases. CDR1 MNHEY and CDR2 SMNVEV come from the germline V gene (reference sequence). Trimming removed 3 bases from V and 1 base from J; junction bases left unmatched: 3. The CDR3 has 15 amino acids. The CDR3 loop is CASSLTGQSYNEQFF. The DNA for the CDR3 is TGTGCCAGCAGTTTGACGGGACAGTCCTACAATGAGCAGTTCTTC.